Given below is one TCR beta chain in context. Antigen specificity is unknown. This entry belongs to a study of shared clonotypes between healthy human individuals. Study-wide points: Larger estimated richness was generally recorded for naive subsets relative to memory subsets. A small donor pool kept down the genetic and exposure-history diversity that was represented.

The length of the CDR3 is 14 residues. Germline V gene lookup returns CDR1 SGHNT and CDR2 YYREEE (reference sequence). Trimming pared 5 bases from V and 6 bases from J, leaving 18 bases between. As handled by the study authors: Junction-only sequences without quality scores were provided by ImmunoSEQ, so filtering was different. Using immunoSEQ multiplex PCR, the repertoire was profiled, and TCRdb retains in-frame clones only, with some absent. Clone size and the V and J calls come from that table; the DNA yielded D and trimming. Of approximately 1.5 million clones listed, 98% are singletons. This chain joins TRBV5-4 and TRBJ2-7, with D possibly being TRBD1 or TRBD2 (5 bases each). The sequence was obtained from a man aged 25 to 40 in good health. Material for sequencing was naive CD4+ T cells sorted from blood. Documented subset: CD45RA+ positively selected. CDR3 nucleotides: TGTGCCAGCAGTGTGATGGGGGAAATCCCCGAGCAGTACTTC. Residues: CASSVMGEIPEQYF.